Shown below are 3 T cell receptor beta chains from a single sample sequenced in a study of identical twins. In TCRdb, the 5' RACE reads were re-called with MiXCR into one record per CDR3 protein. The sample shows roughly 1,500,000 distinct CDR3 sequences, about 32% of them seen only once. Sample: cord blood. Receptor source: a newborn girl in good health.

This clonotype turned up a few times. A much more abundant neighbour one base away suggests this may be a read error. The CDR3 nucleotides are TGTGCCAGCAACTCAGATACGCAGTATTTT. Amino acids: CASNSDTQYF. The chain uses TRBV7-9 and TRBJ2-3; D remains ambiguous. V was clipped by 7 bases and J by 4 bases, with 3 bases between them. The CDR3 totals 10 residues. Germline CDR1 SEHNR, CDR2 FQNEAQ (reference sequence).

This clonotype occurred a few times. This chain connects TRBV5-1 to TRBJ2-7, with a weak D call TRBD2 (6 bases). CDR1 is SGHRS, CDR2 YFSETQ, per germline. Trimming removed 0 bases from V and 6 bases from J, with 19 bases in between. The CDR3 has 16 residues. CDR3 bases: TGCGCCAGCAGCTTGGCCGGGACTCGGGAAGGTCCCGAGCAGTACTTC. Encoded protein: CASSLAGTREGPEQYF.

The genes are TRBV4-1 and TRBJ2-1; tentative D call: TRBD2 (6 bases). The CDR3 contains 16 residues. Germline CDR1 and CDR2: MGHRA and YSYEKL. The V end was cut by 2 bases, the J end by 0 bases, with 11 bases between. The CDR3 DNA sequence: TGCGCCAGCAGCCAACCGACTAGGAGCTCCTACAATGAGCAGTTCTTC. Translated, it gives CASSQPTRSSYNEQFF.